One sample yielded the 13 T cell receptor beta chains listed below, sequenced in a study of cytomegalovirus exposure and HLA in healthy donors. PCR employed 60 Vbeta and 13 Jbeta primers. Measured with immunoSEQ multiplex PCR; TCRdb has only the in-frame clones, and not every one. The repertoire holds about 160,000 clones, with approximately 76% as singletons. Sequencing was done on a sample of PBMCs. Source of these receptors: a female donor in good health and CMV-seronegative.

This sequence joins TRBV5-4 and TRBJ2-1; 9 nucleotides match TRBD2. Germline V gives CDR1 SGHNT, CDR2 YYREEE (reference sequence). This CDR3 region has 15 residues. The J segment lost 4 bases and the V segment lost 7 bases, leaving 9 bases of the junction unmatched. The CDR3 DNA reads TGTGCCAGCGCCACGAGCGGGGGGCAATACAATGAGCAGTTCTTC. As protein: CASATSGGQYNEQFF.

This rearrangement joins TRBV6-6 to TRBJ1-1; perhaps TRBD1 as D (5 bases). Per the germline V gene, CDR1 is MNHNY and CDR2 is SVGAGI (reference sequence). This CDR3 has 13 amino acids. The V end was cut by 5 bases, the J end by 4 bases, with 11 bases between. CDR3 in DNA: TGTGCCAGCAGTAGGGCAGGGTGCACTGAAGCTTTCTTT. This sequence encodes CASSRAGCTEAFF.

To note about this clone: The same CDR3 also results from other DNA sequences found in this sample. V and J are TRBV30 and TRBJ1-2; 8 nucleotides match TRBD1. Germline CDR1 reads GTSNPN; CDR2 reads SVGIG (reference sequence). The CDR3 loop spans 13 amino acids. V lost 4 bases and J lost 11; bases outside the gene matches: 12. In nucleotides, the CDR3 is TGTGCCTGGAAAGACCAGGGGGCGGGTTGGTACACCTTC. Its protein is CAWKDQGAGWYTF.

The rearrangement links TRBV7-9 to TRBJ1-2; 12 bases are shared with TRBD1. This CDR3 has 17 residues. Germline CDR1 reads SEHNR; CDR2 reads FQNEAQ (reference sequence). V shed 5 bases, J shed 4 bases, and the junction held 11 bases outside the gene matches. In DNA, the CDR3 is TGTGCCAGCAGCCCCCCCGGGACAGGGGGCGGGAGCTATGGCTACACCTTC. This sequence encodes CASSPPGTGGGSYGYTF.

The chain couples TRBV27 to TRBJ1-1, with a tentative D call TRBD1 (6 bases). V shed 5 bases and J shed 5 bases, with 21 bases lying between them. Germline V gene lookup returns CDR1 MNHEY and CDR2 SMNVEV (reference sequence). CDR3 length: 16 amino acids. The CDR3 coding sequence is TGTGCCAGCAGTCTAAATAGAGGGGGTAGGGTAACTGAAGCTTTCTTT. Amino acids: CASSLNRGGRVTEAFF.

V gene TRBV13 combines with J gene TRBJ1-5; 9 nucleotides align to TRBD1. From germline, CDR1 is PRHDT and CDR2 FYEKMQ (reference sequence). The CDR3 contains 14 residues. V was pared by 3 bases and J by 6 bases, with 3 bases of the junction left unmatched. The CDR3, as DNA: TGTGCCAGCAGCTTTGGGACAGGGTCTCAGCCCCAGCATTTT. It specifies CASSFGTGSQPQHF. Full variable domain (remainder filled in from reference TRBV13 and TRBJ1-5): AAGVIQSPRHLIKEKRETATLKCYPIPRHDTVYWYQQGPGQDPQFLISFYEKMQSDKGSIPDRFSAQQFSDYHSELNMSSLELGDSALYFCASSFGTGSQPQHFGDGTRLSIL.

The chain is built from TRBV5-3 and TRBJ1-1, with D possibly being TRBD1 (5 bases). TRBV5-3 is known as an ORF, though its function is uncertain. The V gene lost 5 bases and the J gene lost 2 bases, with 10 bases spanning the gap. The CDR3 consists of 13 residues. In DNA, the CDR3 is TGTGCCAGAAGGCCGCAGGGAAACACTGAAGCTTTCTTT. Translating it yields CARRPQGNTEAFF.

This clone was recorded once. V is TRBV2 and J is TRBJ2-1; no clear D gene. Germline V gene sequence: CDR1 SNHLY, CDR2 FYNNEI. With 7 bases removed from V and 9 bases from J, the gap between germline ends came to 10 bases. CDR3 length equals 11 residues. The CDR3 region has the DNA TGTGCCAGCAACTACGGTGGTGAGCAGTTCTTC. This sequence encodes CASNYGGEQFF.

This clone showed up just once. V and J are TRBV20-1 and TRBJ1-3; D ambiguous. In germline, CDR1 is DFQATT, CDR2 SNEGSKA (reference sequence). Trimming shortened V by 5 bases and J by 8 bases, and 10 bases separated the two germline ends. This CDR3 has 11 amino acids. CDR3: CSAEDGDTIYF. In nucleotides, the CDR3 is TGCAGTGCTGAGGACGGGGACACCATATATTTT.

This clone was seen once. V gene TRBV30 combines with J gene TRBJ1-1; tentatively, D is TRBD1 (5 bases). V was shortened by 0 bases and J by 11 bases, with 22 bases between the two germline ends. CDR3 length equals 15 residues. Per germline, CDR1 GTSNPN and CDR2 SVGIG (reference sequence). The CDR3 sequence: CAWSVGFLGLRTAFF. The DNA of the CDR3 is TGTGCCTGGAGTGTAGGGTTCTTGGGACTGAGGACGGCTTTCTTT. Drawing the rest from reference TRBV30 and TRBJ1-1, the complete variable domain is SQTIHQWPATLVQPVGSPLSLECTVEGTSNPNLYWYRQAAGRGLQLLFYSVGIGQISSEVPQNLSASRPQDRQFILSSKKLLLSDSGFYLCAWSVGFLGLRTAFFGQGTRLTVV.

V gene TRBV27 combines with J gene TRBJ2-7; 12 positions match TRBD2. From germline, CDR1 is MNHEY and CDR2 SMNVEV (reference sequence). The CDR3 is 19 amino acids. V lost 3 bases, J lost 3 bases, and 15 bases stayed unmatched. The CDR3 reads CASSFLRPSGRVGIYEQYF. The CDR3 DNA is TGTGCCAGCAGTTTCCTTCGACCTAGCGGGAGGGTGGGGATCTACGAGCAGTACTTC.

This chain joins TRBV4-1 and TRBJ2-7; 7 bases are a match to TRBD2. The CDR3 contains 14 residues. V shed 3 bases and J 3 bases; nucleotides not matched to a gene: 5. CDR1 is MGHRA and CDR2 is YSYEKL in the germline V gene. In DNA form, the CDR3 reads TGCGCCAGCAGCCACCGGACTAGGGACTACGAGCAGTACTTC. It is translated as CASSHRTRDYEQYF.

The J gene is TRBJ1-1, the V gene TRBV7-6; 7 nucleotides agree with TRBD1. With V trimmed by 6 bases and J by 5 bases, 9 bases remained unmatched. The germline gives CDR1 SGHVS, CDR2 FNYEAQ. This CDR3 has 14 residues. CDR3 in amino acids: CASSRWQGETEAFF. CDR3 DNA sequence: TGTGCCAGCAGTAGGTGGCAGGGGGAAACTGAAGCTTTCTTT. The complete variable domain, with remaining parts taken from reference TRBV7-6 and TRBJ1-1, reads GAGVSQSPRYKVTKRGQDVALRCDPISGHVSLYWYRQALGQGPEFLTYFNYEAQQDKSGLPNDRFSAERPEGSISTLTIQRTEQRDSAMYRCASSRWQGETEAFFGQGTRLTVV.